This T cell receptor (beta chain) was sequenced in a study of T cells after yellow fever vaccination. On the study more broadly: Fractions of limited cellularity were prepared by means of SMART-Seq v4 Ultra Low Input. Findings and caveats of the study: Most primary-vaccination clones recurred post-booster (roughly 96% CD4, about 87% CD8).

TCR cDNA was made by 5'RACE template switching, adding a universal primer site and UMIs. TCRdb used MiXCR to reprocess the 5' RACE reads, holding one entry per CDR3 protein. The sample holds a few hundred thousand distinct CDR3 sequences; 18% are singletons and the top ten take roughly a sixth. Points on this clonotype: The target antigen is unknown.

The sample consisted of PBMCs, taken before the yellow fever booster vaccination. The source is a man aged 18-30 years who received the YFV17D yellow fever vaccine.

CDR3 sequence (DNA): TGTGCCAGCACCCCCGGGTGGGGATCTGGGGCCAACGTCCTGACTTTC. This translates into CASTPGWGSGANVLTF. The chain couples TRBV28 to TRBJ2-6, with D hard to call. The CDR3 contains 16 residues. V was cut by 7 bases and J by 1 base, with 14 bases left in between. CDR1 and CDR2 (germline): MDHEN, SYDVKM. The full variable domain, with the rest looked up from reference TRBV28 and TRBJ2-6, is DVKVTQSSRYLVKRTGEKVFLECVQDMDHENMFWYRQDPGLGLRLIYFSYDVKMKEKGDIPEGYSVSREKKERFSLILESASTNQTSMYLCASTPGWGSGANVLTFGAGSRLTVL.